Given below is one T cell receptor beta chain in context. Its cognate antigen is unknown. CDR3 length: 14 residues. Per the germline V gene, CDR1 is SEHNR and CDR2 is FQNEAQ (reference sequence). V shed 2 bases and J shed 5 bases, with 13 bases lying between them. The data derive from a study of response to subunit inactivated influenza vaccine. Study results and limitations: New T cells are recruited in small numbers by each seasonal influenza vaccination, according to the authors' suggestion.

TCRdb ran MiXCR on the RT-PCR reads and lists one entry per CDR3 protein. The sample consists of approximately 530,000 distinct CDR3 sequences, roughly 7.9% of them appearing once. V and J are TRBV7-9 and TRBJ2-7; the D is unclear. Sequencing used PBMCs from blood, obtained about 24 months after vaccination. The receptor comes from a man between 50 and 75 years old who received an inactivated influenza vaccine. DNA for the CDR3: TGTGCCAGCAGCTTATCGCAGTTAGGGAACGAGCAGTACTTC. Amino acids: CASSLSQLGNEQYF. Filled out from reference TRBV7-9 and TRBJ2-7, the complete variable domain reads DTGVSQNPRHKITKRGQNVTFRCDPISEHNRLYWYRQTLGQGPEFLTYFQNEAQLEKSRLLSDRFSAERPKGSFSTLEIQRTEQGDSAMYLCASSLSQLGNEQYFGPGTRLTVT.